The 23 T cell receptor beta chains presented below share a single source sample, sequenced in a study of glioma-infiltrating T cells. Amplification of TCR alpha and beta CDR3 regions from RNA used iRepertoire nested multiplex PCR. TCRdb independently ran MiXCR on the multiplex PCR reads; one entry per CDR3 protein. The data show 90,000 to 110,000 distinct CDR3 sequences, approximately 26% seen once. Sequences were obtained from glioma tissue, nonneoplastic brain tissue, or PBMCs (not recorded which). These receptors all come from a human donor with low-grade glioma or glioblastoma, undergoing nonglioma brain surgery, or in good health (not recorded which).

V and J are TRBV7-9 and TRBJ2-1, with D maybe TRBD2 (6 bases). The CDR3 has 16 amino acids. Trimming stripped 5 bases from V and 7 bases from J, with 21 bases between. The germline gives CDR1 SEHNR, CDR2 FQNEAQ (reference sequence). In DNA form, the CDR3 reads TGTGCCAGCAGCCTCCCCCTCGGGGGAGCTGTAAATGAGCAGTTCTTC. It yields the protein CASSLPLGGAVNEQFF.

This clonotype was seen only a few times. Possible read error: a much larger clone is one base away. This chain links TRBV19 with TRBJ1-1, with D perhaps TRBD1 (5 bases). This CDR3 spans 15 amino acids. Germline assignment: CDR1 LNHDA and CDR2 SQIVND (reference sequence). V gave up 4 bases and J gave up 4 bases, with 16 bases separating them. The CDR3 DNA reads as TGTGCCAGTAGTAGGGACGGATCCATGAGCACTGAAGCTTTCTTT. Amino acids: CASSRDGSMSTEAFF.

This clonotype was found a few times. V gene TRBV5-1 combines with J gene TRBJ2-7; a weak D match, TRBD2 (6 bases). This CDR3 contains 16 residues. V shed 2 bases and J shed 2 bases, with 17 bases lying between them. Germline V gene sequence: CDR1 SGHRS, CDR2 YFSETQ. The CDR3 reads CASSFGNSGYTYEQYF. In nucleotides, the CDR3 is TGCGCCAGCAGCTTCGGGAATAGCGGATACACCTACGAGCAGTACTTC.

The chain uses TRBV7-3 and TRBJ2-7; D gene unclear. Germline V CDR1 and CDR2: SGHTA, FQGTGA. The CDR3 sequence is 14 residues long. V lost 5 bases to trimming and J lost 4 bases, with 15 bases between them. CDR3 amino acids: CASSRTEVGYEQYF. In nucleotides, the CDR3 is TGTGCCAGCAGCCGTACAGAGGTCGGGTACGAGCAGTACTTC.

The rearrangement links TRBV10-3 to TRBJ2-3; TRBD2 might be the D (5 bases). CDR3 size: 16 residues. Germline values: CDR1 ENHRY, CDR2 SYGVKD. Trimming pared 4 bases from V and 1 base from J, leaving 15 bases between. The CDR3 DNA reads TGTGCCATCAGTGGTGACCCGGGGATTGGCACAGATACGCAGTATTTT. It encodes CAISGDPGIGTDTQYF.

The chain couples TRBV29-1 to TRBJ2-2; TRBD1 is a possible D gene (5 bases). The V end was cut by 7 bases, the J end by 0 bases, with 9 bases between. The germline gives CDR1 SQVTM, CDR2 ANQGSEA. The CDR3 length is 13 residues. CDR3: CSALTANTGELFF. CDR3 in DNA: TGCAGCGCGCTGACAGCGAACACCGGGGAGCTGTTTTTT.

This clonotype is judged medium-sized. The chain combines TRBV6-2 or TRBV6-3 with TRBJ2-2; perhaps TRBD2 as D (5 bases). The V gene lost 5 bases and the J gene lost 3 bases, with 19 bases spanning the gap. The germline V gene encodes CDR1 MNHEY and CDR2 SVGEGT. The CDR3 runs to 17 residues. DNA for the CDR3: TGTGCCAGCAGTCTAAGACCCGCGCGGGTGTACACCGGGGAGCTGTTTTTT. It codes for CASSLRPARVYTGELFF.

This clonotype was counted many times. V usage is TRBV19 and J usage is TRBJ2-3; D unclear. Germline V gene data show CDR1 as LNHDA and CDR2 as SQIVND (reference sequence). V was clipped by 7 bases and J by 6 bases, with 17 bases between them. This CDR3 comprises 14 residues. The DNA for the CDR3 is TGTGCCAGTACCGTCACGGTCGGTGGGGATACGCAGTATTTT. Translating gives CASTVTVGGDTQYF.

This clonotype was counted only a few times. The CDR3 does not end in the conserved phenylalanine or tryptophan, so this is likely a read error. This chain links TRBV29-1 with TRBJ1-1, with 10 positions matching TRBD1. This CDR3 contains 12 residues. Germline CDR1 SQVTM, CDR2 ANQGSEA. V lost 8 bases, J lost 3 bases, and 3 bases stayed unmatched. The CDR3 DNA reads TGCAGCCGACAGGGGGCTGACACTGAAGCTTTCCTT. Amino acid sequence: CSRQGADTEAFL.

Ten or more counts support this clonotype. The V call is TRBV7-7, the J call TRBJ1-6, with D possibly being TRBD1 (5 bases). V was cut by 6 bases and J by 3 bases, with 18 bases left in between. CDR1 SSHAT and CDR2 FNYEAQ come from the germline V gene (reference sequence). This CDR3 region has 17 residues. The CDR3 sequence is CASSYMGPPIYNSPLHF. The DNA of the CDR3 is TGTGCCAGCAGTTATATGGGACCGCCGATCTATAATTCACCCCTCCACTTT.

At least ten counts were recorded for this clonotype. DNA for the CDR3: TGTGCCAGCAGAACCGGTTACTCTGGAAACACCATATATTTT. This translates into CASRTGYSGNTIYF. This sequence joins TRBV7-2 and TRBJ1-3; D remains ambiguous. The CDR3 is 14 residues long. The V gene's germline CDR1 is SGHTA and CDR2 FQGNSA. Trimming stripped 6 bases from V and 0 bases from J, with 9 bases between.

This clonotype was seen repeatedly, ten times or more. The rearrangement joins TRBV4-1 to TRBJ1-2; the D is unclear. V shed 4 bases and J shed 4 bases, with 10 bases lying between them. The CDR3 loop spans 13 amino acids. Germline lookup yields CDR1 MGHRA and CDR2 YSYEKL. The CDR3 protein is CASSRPESYGYTF. In DNA form, the CDR3 reads TGCGCCAGCAGCCGGCCGGAGAGCTATGGCTACACCTTC.

Comments on this clonotype: A read error may account for a junction end that differs from germline. V gene TRBV6-1 combines with J gene TRBJ1-1; unclear D gene. This CDR3 has 11 amino acids. Germline V gene data show CDR1 as MNHNS and CDR2 as SASEGT. CDR3 loop: CASRLNTKAFF. The CDR3 nucleotides read TGTGCCAGCAGGCTCAACACTAAAGCTTTCTTT.

The gene calls are TRBV6-2 or TRBV6-3 and TRBJ2-2; TRBD2 agrees at 8 bases. CDR3 length: 15 residues. Trimming at V came to 2 bases and at J to 3 bases, leaving 2 bases not matched to a gene. Germline V CDR1 and CDR2: MNHEY, SVGEGT. CDR3 protein: CASSYEREYTGELFF. The CDR3 DNA reads as TGTGCCAGCAGTTACGAGCGGGAGTACACCGGGGAGCTGTTTTTT.

This clonotype was seen many times. V usage is TRBV11-2 and J usage is TRBJ2-1; no reliable D call. V gave up 5 bases and J gave up 1 base, with 12 bases separating them. Germline V gene data show CDR1 as SGHAT and CDR2 as FQNNGV. The CDR3 extends over 15 amino acids. The CDR3 DNA reads TGTGCCAGCAGCCCCCGACTGGGGTCCTACAATGAGCAGTTCTTC. Translating it yields CASSPRLGSYNEQFF.

About this clonotype itself: A much larger clone differs by one base, so this may be a read error. This CDR3 fails to terminate in the conserved phenylalanine or tryptophan, so it likely reflects a read error. The rearrangement links TRBV18 to TRBJ2-1; no clear D gene. The length of the CDR3 is 11 residues. V was trimmed by 5 bases and J by 8 bases, leaving 7 bases between them. CDR1 and CDR2 from the germline V gene are KGHSH and LQKENI. CDR3 nucleotides: TGTGCCAGCTCAAAGGTTGATGAGCAGTTCTTG. Translating gives CASSKVDEQFL.

This clonotype turned up a few times. The chain recombines TRBV7-9 with TRBJ2-7; 8 bases map to TRBD1. V shed 3 bases, J shed 7 bases, and the junction held 5 bases outside the gene matches. The CDR3 contains 13 residues. Germline CDR1 is SEHNR and CDR2 is FQNEAQ (reference sequence). CDR3 sequence: CASSLTGVGEQYF. CDR3 DNA sequence: TGTGCCAGCAGCTTGACAGGGGTGGGAGAGCAGTACTTC.

The V call is TRBV4-1, the J call TRBJ1-5; D is unresolved. Germline CDR1 is MGHRA and CDR2 is YSYEKL. CDR3 length equals 12 residues. The V end lost 1 base, the J end lost 8 bases, and 6 bases lay between the germline ends. CDR3 DNA sequence: TGCGCCAGCAGCCAAGGATCGGAGCCCCAGCATTTT. Translating gives CASSQGSEPQHF.

With regard to this clonotype: Given a much more abundant clone one base away, this may be a read error. The chain links TRBV7-2 to TRBJ1-1; D is perhaps TRBD1 (5 bases). The CDR3 extends over 15 amino acids. CDR1 is SGHTA and CDR2 is FQGNSA in the germline V gene. The CDR3 DNA follows: TGTGCCAGCAGCCGCTACAGGCTCTCGAACACTAAAGCTTTCTTT. It encodes CASSRYRLSNTKAFF.

This clonotype was counted ten times or more. V is TRBV2 and J is TRBJ1-2, with TRBD1 identical over 7 bases. Germline V gene lookup returns CDR1 SNHLY and CDR2 FYNNEI. Germline trimming cut 6 bases from V and 5 bases from J; bases unmatched to any gene: 6. CDR3 length: 13 residues. Here the CDR3 reads CASRQGIGYGYTF. The CDR3, as DNA: TGTGCCAGCAGACAGGGGATCGGGTATGGCTACACCTTC.

In the case of this clonotype: One end of the junction fails to match germline, which may point to a read error. The genes are TRBV6-6 and TRBJ1-5; TRBD1 is a possible D gene (5 bases). In germline, CDR1 is MNHNY, CDR2 SVGAGI (reference sequence). The CDR3 has 15 residues. In nucleotides, the CDR3 is TGTGCCAGCAGCCACAGGAGAAATAGCGATCAGACCCAGCATTTT. Its translation: CASSHRRNSDQTQHF.

This clonotype was recorded many times. The genes are TRBV20-1 and TRBJ2-4; 8 bases are a match to TRBD1. Trimming at V came to 6 bases and at J to 10 bases, leaving 5 bases not matched to a gene. The germline CDR1 and CDR2 sequences are DFQATT and SNEGSKA (reference sequence). This CDR3 contains 11 residues. The CDR3 region is CSATQGEIQYF. The CDR3, as DNA: TGCAGTGCAACACAGGGGGAGATTCAGTACTTC.

This chain uses TRBV11-2 with TRBJ2-7; 7 nucleotides align to TRBD2. V was pared by 2 bases and J by 0 bases, with 4 bases of the junction left unmatched. The CDR3 has 15 amino acids. Germline CDR1 and CDR2: SGHAT and FQNNGV. The CDR3 DNA is TGTGCCAGCAGCTTACTAGCGGATAGCTCCTACGAGCAGTACTTC. Its translation is CASSLLADSSYEQYF.